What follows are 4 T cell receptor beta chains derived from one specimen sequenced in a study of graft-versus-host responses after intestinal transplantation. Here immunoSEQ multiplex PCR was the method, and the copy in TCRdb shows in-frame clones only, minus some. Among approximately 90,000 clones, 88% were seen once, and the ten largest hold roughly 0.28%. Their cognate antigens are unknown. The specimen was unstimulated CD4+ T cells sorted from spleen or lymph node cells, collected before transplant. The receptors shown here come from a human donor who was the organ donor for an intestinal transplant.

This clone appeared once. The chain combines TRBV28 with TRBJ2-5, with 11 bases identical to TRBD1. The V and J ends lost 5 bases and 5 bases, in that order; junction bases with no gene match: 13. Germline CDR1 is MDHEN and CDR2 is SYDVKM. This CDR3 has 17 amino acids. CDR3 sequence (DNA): TGTGCCAGCAGTACCCCCTGGACAGGGGGCGGGGTGGAGACCCAGTACTTC. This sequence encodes CASSTPWTGGGVETQYF.

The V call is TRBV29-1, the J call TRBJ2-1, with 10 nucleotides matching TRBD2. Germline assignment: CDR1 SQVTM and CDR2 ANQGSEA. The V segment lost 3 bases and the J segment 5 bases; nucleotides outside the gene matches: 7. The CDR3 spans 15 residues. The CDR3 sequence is CSVEGTSGADNEQFF. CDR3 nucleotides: TGCAGCGTTGAGGGTACTAGCGGGGCGGACAATGAGCAGTTCTTC.

The DNA for the CDR3 is TGTGCCACAGCCCAACAGGAAGGATATGGCTACACCTTC. Its translation: CATAQQEGYGYTF. The V call is TRBV10-3, the J call TRBJ1-2, with D maybe TRBD1 (5 bases). This CDR3 has 13 residues. Germline CDR1 is ENHRY and CDR2 is SYGVKD. Trimming stripped 10 bases from V and 5 bases from J, with 17 bases between.

Written as DNA, the CDR3 is TGTGCCAGCAGCTTAAGCGGGCCGGACTCAGAAGCTTTCTTT. It codes for CASSLSGPDSEAFF. The J gene is TRBJ1-1, the V gene TRBV7-3, with no clear D. The V gene's germline CDR1 is SGHTA and CDR2 FQGTGA. Deletions cut 1 base from V and 8 bases from J, with 14 bases between. The CDR3 totals 14 residues.